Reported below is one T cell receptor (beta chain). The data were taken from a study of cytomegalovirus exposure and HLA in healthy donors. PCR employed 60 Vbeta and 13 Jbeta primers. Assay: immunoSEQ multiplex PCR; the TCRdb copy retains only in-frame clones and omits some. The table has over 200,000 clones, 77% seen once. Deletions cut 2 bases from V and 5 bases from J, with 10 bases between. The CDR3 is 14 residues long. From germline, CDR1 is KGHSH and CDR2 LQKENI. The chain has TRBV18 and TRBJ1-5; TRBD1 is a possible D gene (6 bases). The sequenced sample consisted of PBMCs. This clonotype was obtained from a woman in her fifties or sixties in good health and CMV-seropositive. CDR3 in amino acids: CASSPEPGDQPQHF. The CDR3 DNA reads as TGTGCCAGCTCACCAGAGCCAGGGGATCAGCCCCAGCATTTT.